Listed here are 10 T cell receptor beta chains from one sample, sequenced in a study of T cells after yellow fever vaccination. TCRdb itself ran the 5' RACE reads through MiXCR, one entry per CDR3 protein. The table lists a few hundred thousand distinct CDR3 sequences, 6.8% of them singletons. The sample was PBMCs, taken around 45 days after the first yellow fever vaccination. Source of these receptors: a man younger than 30 who received the YFV17D yellow fever vaccine.

This clonotype occurred a few times. The V call is TRBV7-2, the J call TRBJ2-7; TRBD2 might be the D (6 bases). Trimming removed 2 bases at V and 2 bases at J, with 10 bases between. Germline values: CDR1 SGHTA, CDR2 FQGNSA. The CDR3 has 14 residues. For the CDR3, the DNA is TGTGCCAGCAGCTTACGAAGGGAGGCCTACGAGCAGTACTTC. Protein: CASSLRREAYEQYF.

The rearrangement uses TRBV27 and TRBJ1-3; 9 bases line up with TRBD1. Germline CDR1 and CDR2: MNHEY and SMNVEV (reference sequence). This CDR3 comprises 16 residues. Germline trimming cut 1 base from V and 2 bases from J; bases unmatched to any gene: 3. For the CDR3, the DNA is TGTGCCAGCAGTTTATTCGGGACAGGGCCTGGAAACACCATATATTTT. Protein sequence: CASSLFGTGPGNTIYF.

This clonotype occurred a few times. The chain couples TRBV2 to TRBJ2-5, with 13 bases lining up with TRBD2. This CDR3 has 16 residues. Germline CDR1 reads SNHLY; CDR2 reads FYNNEI. V lost 8 bases, J lost 2 bases, and 8 bases stayed unmatched. The CDR3 DNA follows: TGTGCCAGCGGAGGACTAGCGGGGGCCGCTCAAGAGACCCAGTACTTC. Translating it yields CASGGLAGAAQETQYF.

The V and J genes are TRBV4-1 and TRBJ1-2; 7 nucleotides agree with TRBD1. Germline loops: CDR1 MGHRA, CDR2 YSYEKL. The V gene end was trimmed by 4 bases and the J gene end by 4 bases; junction bases not matched to a gene: 6. CDR3 length: 14 amino acids. The CDR3 DNA is TGCGCCAGCAGCCCCTCACAGGGGATCTATGGCTACACCTTC. Residues: CASSPSQGIYGYTF.

This clonotype has only a few counts. The V and J genes are TRBV7-2 and TRBJ2-5; 9 bases agree with TRBD2. CDR3 length equals 15 residues. Germline V gene sequence: CDR1 SGHTA, CDR2 FQGNSA. V lost 3 bases, J lost 2 bases, and 4 bases stayed unmatched. CDR3 sequence reads: CASSFPAGGQETQYF. The CDR3 DNA follows: TGTGCCAGCAGCTTCCCGGCGGGGGGGCAAGAGACCCAGTACTTC.

The chain recombines TRBV10-3 with TRBJ2-1; 8 nucleotides agree with TRBD2. The V and J ends lost 10 bases and 6 bases, in that order; junction bases with no gene match: 11. The CDR3 consists of 14 residues. Germline CDR1 and CDR2: ENHRY and SYGVKD. The CDR3 region is CATSRAGELNEQFF. CDR3 DNA sequence: TGTGCCACCTCACGAGCGGGGGAGCTCAATGAGCAGTTCTTC.

In its sample, this clonotype was seen many times. CDR3 region: CSVGASREQFF. The CDR3 nucleotides read TGCAGCGTTGGGGCTAGTAGGGAGCAGTTCTTC. The chain combines TRBV29-1 with TRBJ2-1, with D unresolved. Trimming took 4 bases from V and 10 from J, leaving 11 bases between them. The CDR3 covers 11 residues. Per the germline V gene, CDR1 is SQVTM and CDR2 is ANQGSEA.

This clonotype occurred once. V usage is TRBV10-3 and J usage is TRBJ2-2; D is undetermined. Trimming took off 4 bases at V and 0 bases at J, with 6 bases between the two ends. Germline-derived CDR1 and CDR2 are ENHRY and SYGVKD. The CDR3 runs 14 residues. The DNA of the CDR3 is TGTGCCATCAGTGGGGCCGCGAACACCGGGGAGCTGTTTTTT. It encodes CAISGAANTGELFF.

This clonotype was found many times. The chain carries TRBV29-1 and TRBJ1-2, with TRBD1 matching over 7 bases. This CDR3 contains 15 residues. The ends lost 3 bases at V and 5 bases at J; junction bases unmatched: 12. From germline, CDR1 is SQVTM and CDR2 ANQGSEA. The CDR3 protein is CSVEGGRGHGYGYTF. Here the CDR3 DNA reads TGCAGCGTTGAGGGTGGTAGGGGGCACGGGTATGGCTACACCTTC.

V gene TRBV3-1 combines with J gene TRBJ2-1; no reliable D call. V was trimmed by 1 base and J by 6 bases, leaving 7 bases between them. The germline gives CDR1 LGHDT, CDR2 YNNKEL (reference sequence). CDR3 size: 13 residues. CDR3 protein: CASSQGIFNEQFF. The DNA of the CDR3 is TGTGCCAGCAGCCAAGGTATTTTCAATGAGCAGTTCTTC.